This is a list of T cell receptor beta chains from one sample in a study of read filtering for tumor transcriptome and immune sequencing. TCRdb re-called the reads through MiXCR, storing one row per CDR3 protein. Of some 130,000 distinct CDR3 sequences detected, approximately 12% appear once; the ten largest clones hold about 10%. The material sequenced was a population of CD138-negative cells sorted from bone marrow. The receptors here all came from a donor aged 40 or over with multiple myeloma. Both conserved end residues are trimmed from each CDR3. The order of the fields is V gene, CDR3 length, CDR3 protein.

>TRBV12-3/TRBV12-4|13
ASSSRTSTKNIQY
>TRBV11-2|11
ASSPGLAGEQF
>TRBV29-1|12
SVEATGGQTEAF
>TRBV4-1|11
ASSSARSAEAF
>TRBV27|13
ASASSGSRQDTQY
>TRBV7-8|12
ASSVRDDYNEQF
>TRBV3-1|13
ASSQFRQPQETQY
>TRBV7-9|11
ASSPGAIYEQY
>TRBV5-1|15
ASSLGLAGGPYNEQF
>TRBV4-1|13
ASSQDLEGNYGYT
>TRBV6-2/TRBV6-3|11
ASSTSYQETQY
>TRBV11-2|14
ASTLGLGSWTDTQY
>TRBV3-1|15
ASRPRDTYSGANVLT
>TRBV15|17
ATSRGISDRGQARETQY
>TRBV18|13
ASSPQQGRSETQY
>TRBV6-1|11
ASSRILNTEAF